Presented here are 30 T cell receptor beta chains from one specimen sequenced in a study of blood T cell repertoires in COVID-19. Profiled with immunoSEQ multiplex PCR; TCRdb holds only in-frame clones, not every one. The sample lists approximately 7,600 clones, 88% seen once, with about 9.8% in the top ten. The sequencing input was peripheral blood. These receptors originate from a human donor in a cohort sampled during active COVID-19.

The chain has TRBV18 and TRBJ2-7; the match to TRBD1 covers 9 bases. The CDR3 has 15 amino acids. Per germline, CDR1 KGHSH and CDR2 LQKENI. Losses at the gene ends were 3 bases for V and 6 bases for J; bases not matched to a gene: 9. This CDR3 reads CASSPGRDRVSEQYF. In DNA form, the CDR3 reads TGTGCCAGCTCACCGGGCCGGGACAGGGTGAGCGAGCAGTACTTC.

The table lists this clone with a few counts. The DNA for the CDR3 is TGTGCCAGCAGTCGGACACGGTCGGTATACGAGCAGTACTTC. Its translation is CASSRTRSVYEQYF. The V gene is TRBV2, the J gene TRBJ2-7; D is possibly TRBD1 (5 bases). V was shortened by 5 bases and J by 4 bases, with 15 bases between the two germline ends. CDR3 size: 14 residues. Germline lookup yields CDR1 SNHLY and CDR2 FYNNEI.

This sequence joins TRBV2 and TRBJ1-6; D is unclear. Per the germline V gene, CDR1 is SNHLY and CDR2 is FYNNEI. V was cut by 3 bases and J by 4 bases, with 4 bases left in between. The CDR3 has 13 amino acids. The CDR3 region is CASSDRYNSPLHF. CDR3 DNA sequence: TGTGCCAGCAGTGACAGATATAATTCACCCCTCCACTTT.

V is TRBV28 and J is TRBJ2-3; the D gene is possibly TRBD2 (6 bases). V lost 2 bases to trimming and J lost 1 base, with 13 bases between them. The CDR3 is 16 amino acids. Germline-derived CDR1 and CDR2 are MDHEN and SYDVKM. The CDR3 loop is CASSLIPWGGTDTQYF. The CDR3 DNA reads as TGTGCCAGCAGTTTAATCCCTTGGGGGGGCACAGATACGCAGTATTTT.

The J gene is TRBJ2-1, the V gene TRBV4-2; TRBD2 matches at 12 bases. This CDR3 is built from 18 residues. After removal of 1 base from V and 6 bases from J, the junction contained 10 bases not matched to a gene. CDR1 and CDR2 (germline): LGHNA, YNFKEQ. CDR3 loop: CASSQVGLAGNQGNEQFF. Here the CDR3 DNA reads TGTGCCAGCAGCCAAGTTGGACTAGCGGGGAACCAAGGCAATGAGCAGTTCTTC.

The chain is built from TRBV10-2 and TRBJ2-1; 10 bases are a match to TRBD2. V trimming: 5 bases; J trimming: 6 bases; junction bases outside the gene matches: 1. Germline CDR1 reads WSHSY; CDR2 reads SAAADI. The CDR3 sequence is 13 residues long. The CDR3 sequence is CASSTSGVNEQFF. In DNA, the CDR3 is TGCGCCAGCAGTACTAGCGGGGTCAATGAGCAGTTCTTC.

The chain is built from TRBV7-9 and TRBJ2-7; 11 positions agree with TRBD1. CDR1 and CDR2 (germline): SEHNR, FQNEAQ (reference sequence). The CDR3 runs to 16 residues. V gave up 5 bases and J gave up 3 bases; unmatched junction bases: 9. CDR3 DNA: TGTGCCAGCAGCGGCAGGACAGGGGGCGCGGACTACGAGCAGTACTTC. This sequence encodes CASSGRTGGADYEQYF.

The CDR3 region is CASSLGGRVMNTEAFF. CDR3 DNA: TGTGCCAGCAGTTTAGGCGGCAGGGTCATGAACACTGAAGCTTTCTTT. The V gene is TRBV27, the J gene TRBJ1-1; D perhaps matches TRBD1 (5 bases). V lost 2 bases to trimming and J lost 0 bases, with 13 bases between them. CDR3 size: 16 residues. Germline assignment: CDR1 MNHEY and CDR2 SMNVEV (reference sequence).

This chain links TRBV24-1 with TRBJ2-3, with D possibly being TRBD2 (5 bases). The CDR3 length is 17 residues. Germline CDR1 and CDR2: KGHDR and SFDVKD. Trimming shortened V by 2 bases and J by 2 bases, and 16 bases separated the two germline ends. The CDR3 sequence: CATSDWSSLIHTDTQYF. In DNA form, the CDR3 reads TGTGCCACCAGTGATTGGTCTAGCTTAATCCACACAGATACGCAGTATTTT.

This sequence joins TRBV4-1 and TRBJ2-1; 10 nucleotides agree with TRBD2. V trimming: 5 bases; J trimming: 5 bases; junction bases outside the gene matches: 9. This CDR3 region has 16 residues. Germline loops: CDR1 MGHRA, CDR2 YSYEKL. Here the CDR3 reads CASSDPGLAEDNEQFF. In DNA, the CDR3 is TGCGCCAGCAGCGACCCCGGACTAGCGGAGGACAATGAGCAGTTCTTC.

The gene calls are TRBV5-1 and TRBJ2-3, with 9 bases aligning to TRBD2. J was trimmed by 2 bases and V by 0 bases; bases with no gene match: 7. Germline V lookup: CDR1 SGHRS, CDR2 YFSETQ. The length of the CDR3 is 17 residues. CDR3 coding DNA: TGCGCCAGCAGCTTGGATGGACTAGCGATTGCCACAGATACGCAGTATTTT. Protein product: CASSLDGLAIATDTQYF.

This chain connects TRBV10-2 to TRBJ2-3, with a possible D match to TRBD1 (6 bases). The germline V and J ends were trimmed by 3 bases and 4 bases, with 11 bases remaining between them. Germline values: CDR1 WSHSY, CDR2 SAAADI. The CDR3 contains 14 residues. The CDR3 region has the DNA TGCGCCAGCAGTGAACAGGGTGGCCCAGATACGCAGTATTTT. Its translation: CASSEQGGPDTQYF.

The rearrangement joins TRBV5-4 to TRBJ1-1, with 7 nucleotides matching TRBD1. After removal of 0 bases from V and 0 bases from J, the junction contained 5 bases not matched to a gene. The CDR3 consists of 16 residues. Per germline, CDR1 SGHNT and CDR2 YYREEE (reference sequence). The CDR3 is CASSLDRGRMNTEAFF. The DNA of the CDR3 is TGTGCCAGCAGCTTGGACAGGGGCCGAATGAACACTGAAGCTTTCTTT.

The rearrangement links TRBV7-8 to TRBJ2-2, with a possible D match to TRBD1 (6 bases). The germline V gene has CDR1 SGHVS and CDR2 FQNEAQ. The CDR3 is 15 residues long. The germline V and J ends were trimmed by 5 bases and 6 bases, with 16 bases remaining between them. The CDR3 DNA is TGTGCCAGCAGCCCCTTAGGTACAGGGTCCGGGGAGCTGTTTTTT. Residues: CASSPLGTGSGELFF.

The rearrangement uses TRBV28 and TRBJ1-2, with a weak D call TRBD1 (6 bases). Per germline, CDR1 MDHEN and CDR2 SYDVKM. V gave up 3 bases and J gave up 3 bases, with 8 bases separating them. The CDR3 is 13 residues long. The CDR3 coding sequence is TGTGCCAGCAGTTTCGAGGGGGACTATGGCTACACCTTC. Encoded protein: CASSFEGDYGYTF.

This rearrangement joins TRBV27 to TRBJ2-1; 12 bases match TRBD2. V lost 6 bases and J lost 4; bases outside the gene matches: 1. CDR1 MNHEY and CDR2 SMNVEV come from the germline V gene (reference sequence). The CDR3 runs 14 residues. The CDR3 loop is CASSLAGGYNEQFF. The CDR3 DNA reads TGTGCCAGCAGCCTAGCGGGAGGGTACAATGAGCAGTTCTTC.

The V gene is TRBV9, the J gene TRBJ2-1; TRBD2 agrees at 7 bases. CDR3 length: 17 amino acids. The trim removed 4 bases at V and 0 bases at J, leaving 10 bases unmatched. Germline V CDR1 and CDR2: SGDLS, YYNGEE. The DNA of the CDR3 is TGTGCCAGCAGCCCCCATTCCGGGAGGCTCTCCTACAATGAGCAGTTCTTC. This gives the protein CASSPHSGRLSYNEQFF. The full variable domain, in which reference TRBV9 and TRBJ2-1 provide the parts outside the CDR3, is DSGVTQTPKHLITATGQRVTLRCSPRSGDLSVYWYQQSLDQGLQFLIQYYNGEERAKGNILERFSAQQFPDLHSELNLSSLELGDSALYFCASSPHSGRLSYNEQFFGPGTRLTVL.

V is TRBV19 and J is TRBJ2-3, with 9 bases aligning to TRBD2. The CDR3 consists of 15 residues. Germline V gene lookup returns CDR1 LNHDA and CDR2 SQIVND (reference sequence). With V trimmed by 6 bases and J by 4 bases, 8 bases remained unmatched. CDR3 coding DNA: TGTGCCAGTAGACTTAGCGGGAGCACGGCAGATACGCAGTATTTT. It specifies CASRLSGSTADTQYF. Combining the CDR3 with reference TRBV19 and TRBJ2-3 gives the whole variable domain DGGITQSPKYLFRKEGQNVTLSCEQNLNHDAMYWYRQDPGQGLRLIYYSQIVNDFQKGDIAEGYSVSREKKESFPLTVTSAQKNPTAFYLCASRLSGSTADTQYFGPGTRLTVL.

V is TRBV28 and J is TRBJ2-2, with 11 bases identical to TRBD2. Germline CDR1 MDHEN, CDR2 SYDVKM. V dropped 0 bases and J dropped 6; count of bases not matched to a gene: 6. CDR3 length: 17 residues. The CDR3 sequence is CASSLWRLAGGPGELFF. For the CDR3, the DNA is TGTGCCAGCAGTTTATGGAGGCTAGCGGGAGGTCCCGGGGAGCTGTTTTTT.

This clone occurred a few times. This chain joins TRBV30 and TRBJ2-7; TRBD1 matches at 7 bases. Losses at the gene ends were 3 bases for V and 3 bases for J; bases not matched to a gene: 11. This CDR3 is 15 amino acids long. CDR1 is GTSNPN and CDR2 is SVGIG in the germline V gene (reference sequence). The CDR3, as DNA: TGTGCCTGGAGGCCCCTTTGGGGACAGCACTACGAGCAGTACTTC. Amino acid sequence: CAWRPLWGQHYEQYF.

The chain recombines TRBV27 with TRBJ1-2; weak D call: TRBD1 (6 bases). The V end lost 2 bases, the J end lost 5 bases, and 12 bases lay between the germline ends. Germline values: CDR1 MNHEY, CDR2 SMNVEV (reference sequence). The length of the CDR3 is 14 residues. The CDR3 nucleotides are TGTGCCAGCAGTTTAGTACCCGGACAGTATGGCTACACCTTC. Encoded protein: CASSLVPGQYGYTF.

V and J are TRBV28 and TRBJ1-4; D gene unclear. CDR1 is MDHEN, CDR2 SYDVKM, per germline. V was cut by 3 bases and J by 5 bases, with 16 bases left in between. The CDR3 runs to 16 residues. CDR3 protein: CASSFPWEGGNEKLFF. The CDR3 bases are TGTGCCAGCAGTTTCCCCTGGGAGGGAGGAAATGAAAAACTGTTTTTT.

The chain has TRBV19 and TRBJ2-7, with 9 bases fitting TRBD1. The CDR3 spans 14 residues. The V gene end was trimmed by 2 bases and the J gene end by 6 bases; junction bases not matched to a gene: 5. In germline, CDR1 is LNHDA, CDR2 SQIVND (reference sequence). CDR3 nucleotides: TGTGCCAGTAGTATAACGGGACAGGGTCCCGAGCAGTACTTC. Translating gives CASSITGQGPEQYF.

The V call is TRBV15, the J call TRBJ2-2, with a tentative D call TRBD2 (6 bases). CDR3 length: 14 residues. V was shortened by 8 bases and J by 3 bases, with 13 bases between the two germline ends. Germline loops: CDR1 LNHNV, CDR2 YYDKDF (reference sequence). Here the CDR3 DNA reads TGTGCCACCGCCACTAGCCTCCACACCGGGGAGCTGTTTTTT. Translated: CATATSLHTGELFF.

This clone has a single count. The rearrangement joins TRBV24-1 to TRBJ2-1; TRBD2 is a possible D gene (5 bases). The CDR3 sequence is 13 residues long. Germline assignment: CDR1 KGHDR and CDR2 SFDVKD. Trimming pared 0 bases from V and 15 bases from J, leaving 14 bases between. CDR3 DNA sequence: TGTGCCACCAGTGATTTGATCGGGATAGGGTGGTTCTTC. Its translation: CATSDLIGIGWFF.

The J gene is TRBJ2-7, the V gene TRBV28; 8 bases align to TRBD2. The V and J ends lost 3 bases and 5 bases, in that order; junction bases with no gene match: 6. In germline, CDR1 is MDHEN, CDR2 SYDVKM. This CDR3 is 14 amino acids long. The CDR3 coding sequence is TGTGCCAGCAGTTTGGACAGCGGGGGTGACGAGCAGTACTTC. Encoded protein: CASSLDSGGDEQYF. The entire variable domain, with the rest obtained from reference TRBV28 and TRBJ2-7, is as follows: DVKVTQSSRYLVKRTGEKVFLECVQDMDHENMFWYRQDPGLGLRLIYFSYDVKMKEKGDIPEGYSVSREKKERFSLILESASTNQTSMYLCASSLDSGGDEQYFGPGTRLTVT.

This clone was seen only a few times. The chain employs TRBV5-4 and TRBJ1-5; TRBD1 matches at 7 bases. The CDR3 sequence is 16 residues long. With 0 bases clipped from V and 4 bases from J, the junction kept 7 bases outside the gene matches. Per germline, CDR1 SGHNT and CDR2 YYREEE (reference sequence). The chain's CDR3 is CASSLGQGRTNQPQHF. The CDR3, as DNA: TGTGCCAGCAGCTTGGGACAGGGAAGGACAAATCAGCCCCAGCATTTT.

The chain recombines TRBV30 with TRBJ2-7, with D perhaps TRBD2 (5 bases). CDR3 length equals 13 residues. V was trimmed by 3 bases and J by 6 bases, leaving 15 bases between them. The V gene's germline CDR1 is GTSNPN and CDR2 SVGIG (reference sequence). In nucleotides, the CDR3 is TGTGCCTGGAGCCTAGCCCAGGTAGGCGAGCAGTACTTC. This encodes CAWSLAQVGEQYF.

The rearrangement links TRBV5-4 to TRBJ1-6, with D perhaps TRBD1 (6 bases). Per germline, CDR1 SGHNT and CDR2 YYREEE (reference sequence). Trimming cost V 2 bases and J 3 bases, with 12 bases left between them. The CDR3 loop spans 16 amino acids. CDR3 residues: CASSFGQTNYNSPLHF. The CDR3 DNA sequence: TGTGCCAGCAGCTTCGGACAGACTAACTATAATTCACCCCTCCACTTT.

The chain links TRBV6-5 to TRBJ2-1; D not certain. Trimming took 4 bases from V and 2 from J, leaving 6 bases between them. CDR1 and CDR2 (germline): MNHEY, SVGAGI. CDR3 length: 13 amino acids. The CDR3 region is CASSSPPYNEQFF. The CDR3 nucleotides read TGTGCCAGCAGTTCCCCTCCCTACAATGAGCAGTTCTTC.